Sequencing of this T cell receptor beta chain was carried out in a study of OX40 agonist ivuxolimab in advanced cancers. The wider study: About 40% of patients had received prior checkpoint inhibitor therapy. Study conclusions and caveats: Clones of CD4+ and CD8+ blood T cells grew by week 6 at doses of 0.1 to 3.0 mg/kg.

Assay used: immunoSEQ multiplex PCR; TCRdb lists only in-frame clones, some missing. There are some 20,000 clones in the sample; approximately 80% occur only once, and over 30% lies in the top ten. In regard to this clone: Its antigen is undetermined.

There are 15 residues in the CDR3. J lost 4 bases, V lost 0 bases, and 1 base had no gene match. The germline V gene has CDR1 SGDLS and CDR2 YYNGEE. V gene TRBV9 combines with J gene TRBJ2-1; 10 nucleotides line up with TRBD2. This sample comprised CD4+ or CD8+ T cells sorted from blood, obtained in a trial of the OX40 agonist ivuxolimab. This sequence originates from an adult with an advanced solid tumor such as melanoma, head and neck, liver or kidney cancer. The CDR3: CASSVAAGGYNEQFF. The DNA of the CDR3 is TGTGCCAGCAGCGTAGCAGCGGGAGGGTACAATGAGCAGTTCTTC.